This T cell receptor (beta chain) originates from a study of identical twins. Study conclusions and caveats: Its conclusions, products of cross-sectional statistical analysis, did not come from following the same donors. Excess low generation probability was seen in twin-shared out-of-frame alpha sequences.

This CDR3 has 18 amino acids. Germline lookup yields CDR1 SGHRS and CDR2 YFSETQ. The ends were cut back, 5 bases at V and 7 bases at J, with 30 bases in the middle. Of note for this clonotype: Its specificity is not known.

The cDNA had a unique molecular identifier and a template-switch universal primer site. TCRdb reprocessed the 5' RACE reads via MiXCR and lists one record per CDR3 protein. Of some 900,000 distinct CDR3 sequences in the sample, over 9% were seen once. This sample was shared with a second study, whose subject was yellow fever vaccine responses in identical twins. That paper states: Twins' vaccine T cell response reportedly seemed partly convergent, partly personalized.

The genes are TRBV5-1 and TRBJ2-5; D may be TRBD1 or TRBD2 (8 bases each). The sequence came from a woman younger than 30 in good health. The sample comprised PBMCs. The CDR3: CASRKTGEAGEAQWTQYF. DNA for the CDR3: TGCGCCAGCAGGAAGACAGGGGAAGCGGGAGAGGCGCAGTGGACCCAGTACTTC.